The 20 T cell receptor beta chains in this list originate from one sample, sequenced in a study. TRBV12-4/TRBJ1-2 clonotypes were amplified with adaptor-ligated barcode primers. TCRdb re-called the multiplex PCR reads with MiXCR, one entry per CDR3 protein. Seen here are roughly 530 distinct CDR3 sequences, around 6.2% observed once, and the top ten hold roughly 90%. Treg sorting used a CD4+CD25+CD127-/low gate. The sequenced material came from tumor-infiltrating Tregs sorted from the breast tumor. All receptors derive from a female donor with breast cancer.

This clonotype was counted at least ten times. CDR3 in DNA: TGTGCCAGCAGTTCTCCTACGGGACGCTCCTACACCTTC. Residues: CASSSPTGRSYTF. The J gene is TRBJ1-2, the V gene TRBV12-3 or TRBV12-4; D might be TRBD1 (5 bases). The CDR3 is made up of 13 amino acids. The V end lost 4 bases, the J end lost 10 bases, and 16 bases lay between the germline ends.

Ten or more counts support this clonotype. This chain connects TRBV12-3 or TRBV12-4 to TRBJ1-2, with a weak D call TRBD1 (5 bases). V was clipped by 2 bases and J by 4 bases, with 11 bases between them. The CDR3 length is 14 residues. CDR3 coding DNA: TGTGCCAGCAGTTTAAGTTCAGGGAGCTATGGCTACACCTTC. Protein product: CASSLSSGSYGYTF.

The sample holds many counts of this clonotype. The genes are TRBV12-3 or TRBV12-4 and TRBJ1-2; TRBD1 is a possible D gene (5 bases). V lost 5 bases and J lost 13, with 14 bases in between. The CDR3 length is 11 residues. Here the CDR3 reads CASSATAKVTF. In DNA, the CDR3 is TGTGCCAGCAGTGCGACAGCTAAAGTCACCTTC.

The rearrangement joins TRBV12-3 or TRBV12-4 to TRBJ1-2; D unclear. The CDR3 sequence is 13 residues long. V lost 6 bases to trimming and J lost 7 bases, with 15 bases between them. Here the CDR3 reads CASSPTGISGYTF. The CDR3 DNA sequence: TGTGCCAGCAGCCCCACGGGGATTAGTGGCTACACCTTC.

This clonotype rates as medium-sized (0.01 to 0.1%). The chain is built from TRBV12-3 or TRBV12-4 and TRBJ1-2; D is perhaps TRBD1 (5 bases). The CDR3 length is 13 residues. Trimming shortened V by 6 bases and J by 2 bases, and 10 bases separated the two germline ends. CDR3 DNA sequence: TGTGCCAGCAGCCCGACAGTAAACTATGGCTACACCTTC. Translated: CASSPTVNYGYTF.

This chain links TRBV12-3 or TRBV12-4 with TRBJ1-2; no clear D gene. Trimming removed 4 bases from V and 7 bases from J, with 19 bases in between. The CDR3 is made up of 15 amino acids. DNA for the CDR3: TGTGCCAGCAGTTCGACAAGTGGTTATTCCCCTGGCTACACCTTC. It specifies CASSSTSGYSPGYTF.

Within the sample, this clonotype is medium-sized. This chain uses TRBV12-3 or TRBV12-4 with TRBJ1-2; D possibly corresponds to TRBD1 (6 bases). Trimming cost V 4 bases and J 8 bases, with 11 bases left between them. The CDR3 sequence is 12 residues long. The CDR3 protein is CASSWDTGGYTF. The CDR3 nucleotides are TGTGCCAGCAGTTGGGACACCGGCGGCTACACCTTC.

This clonotype is medium-sized in the sample. The chain has TRBV12-3 or TRBV12-4 and TRBJ1-2; D is unclear. This CDR3 contains 12 residues. V was clipped by 3 bases and J by 4 bases, with 6 bases between them. CDR3 nucleotides: TGTGCCAGCAGTTTCCGCCGCTATGGCTACACCTTC. Translation gives CASSFRRYGYTF.

The chain links TRBV12-3 or TRBV12-4 to TRBJ1-2; D is possibly TRBD1 (5 bases). The V end was cut by 6 bases, the J end by 5 bases, with 19 bases between. CDR3 size: 15 residues. The CDR3 sequence: CASSPGPPLDYGYTF. The CDR3 DNA sequence: TGTGCCAGCAGCCCGGGACCACCTCTTGATTATGGCTACACCTTC.

There are many counts of this clonotype. The rearrangement links TRBV12-3 or TRBV12-4 to TRBJ1-2; TRBD1 might be the D (6 bases). This CDR3 has 13 residues. V was pared by 3 bases and J by 5 bases, with 10 bases between. The CDR3 here is CASSFNREYGYTF. CDR3 bases: TGTGCCAGCAGTTTTAACAGGGAATATGGCTACACCTTC.

By proportion, this clonotype is hyperexpanded. V is TRBV12-3 or TRBV12-4 and J is TRBJ1-2; a possible D gene is TRBD1 (5 bases). V was trimmed by 6 bases and J by 4 bases, leaving 12 bases between them. This CDR3 is 13 amino acids long. CDR3 sequence reads: CASRLTASYGYTF. The CDR3 bases are TGTGCCAGCAGGTTGACAGCGTCCTATGGCTACACCTTC.

This clonotype occurred many times. The genes are TRBV12-3 or TRBV12-4 and TRBJ1-2, with D unclear. V was shortened by 5 bases and J by 5 bases, with 12 bases between the two germline ends. This CDR3 region has 13 residues. The CDR3 loop reads CASSGETLYGYTF. CDR3 DNA: TGTGCCAGCAGTGGGGAAACTTTATATGGCTACACCTTC.

In this sample, this clonotype is large. The chain links TRBV12-3 or TRBV12-4 to TRBJ1-2; TRBD1 matches 8 bases. J was trimmed by 4 bases and V by 6 bases; bases with no gene match: 10. The CDR3 covers 15 residues. CDR3 region: CASRRGDRGLYGYTF. For the CDR3, the DNA is TGTGCCAGCAGACGGGGAGACAGGGGCCTCTATGGCTACACCTTC.

This clonotype was counted a few times. V and J are TRBV12-3 or TRBV12-4 and TRBJ1-2, with D unclear. Trimming shortened V by 6 bases and J by 6 bases, and 11 bases separated the two germline ends. CDR3 length: 12 residues. The CDR3 here is CASRPGFDGYTF. The CDR3 coding sequence is TGTGCCAGCAGGCCAGGTTTTGATGGCTACACCTTC.

Sample share makes this clonotype medium-sized. The V and J genes are TRBV12-3 or TRBV12-4 and TRBJ1-2; 7 bases align to TRBD1. This CDR3 region has 13 residues. Trimming at V came to 5 bases and at J to 3 bases, leaving 3 bases not matched to a gene. As DNA, the CDR3 is TGTGCCAGCAGTCGGACAGGCTACTATGGCTACACCTTC. As protein: CASSRTGYYGYTF.

By share of the sample, this clonotype is medium-sized. The chain joins TRBV12-3 or TRBV12-4 to TRBJ1-2; D ambiguous. This CDR3 comprises 12 residues. Between the trimmed V and J ends, which lost 1 base and 6 bases, there was a span of 6 bases. This CDR3 is CASSLEFHGYTF. Written as DNA, the CDR3 is TGTGCCAGCAGTTTAGAGTTCCATGGCTACACCTTC.

Judged by abundance, this clonotype is medium-sized. The chain carries TRBV12-3 or TRBV12-4 and TRBJ1-2; 7 bases map to TRBD1. J lost 5 bases, V lost 6 bases, and 6 bases had no gene match. This CDR3 comprises 13 residues. The CDR3 sequence: CASSPDRDYGYTF. As DNA, the CDR3 is TGTGCCAGCAGCCCCGACAGGGATTATGGCTACACCTTC.

By sample share, this clonotype is medium-sized. This chain connects TRBV12-3 or TRBV12-4 to TRBJ1-2; D is unresolved. V dropped 3 bases and J dropped 5 bases, with 10 bases sitting between them. This CDR3 has 13 residues. The CDR3 DNA reads TGTGCCAGCAGTTTTCGAGGGCCGTATGGCTACACCTTC. Translated, it gives CASSFRGPYGYTF.

This clonotype is medium-sized (0.01 to 0.1%) within its sample. The chain links TRBV12-3 or TRBV12-4 to TRBJ1-2; no firm D call. V shed 4 bases and J shed 7 bases, with 7 bases lying between them. CDR3 length: 11 residues. In nucleotides, the CDR3 is TGTGCCAGCAGTTCGCGGGGTGGCTACACCTTC. It is translated as CASSSRGGYTF.

The sample holds a few counts of this clonotype. The rearrangement uses TRBV12-3 or TRBV12-4 and TRBJ1-2; D uncertain. V lost 5 bases, J lost 8 bases, and 18 bases lay in between. This CDR3 contains 14 residues. The CDR3 DNA follows: TGTGCCAGCAGTCAAATGGTAGAGGGAGGAGGCTACACCTTC. Translation gives CASSQMVEGGGYTF.